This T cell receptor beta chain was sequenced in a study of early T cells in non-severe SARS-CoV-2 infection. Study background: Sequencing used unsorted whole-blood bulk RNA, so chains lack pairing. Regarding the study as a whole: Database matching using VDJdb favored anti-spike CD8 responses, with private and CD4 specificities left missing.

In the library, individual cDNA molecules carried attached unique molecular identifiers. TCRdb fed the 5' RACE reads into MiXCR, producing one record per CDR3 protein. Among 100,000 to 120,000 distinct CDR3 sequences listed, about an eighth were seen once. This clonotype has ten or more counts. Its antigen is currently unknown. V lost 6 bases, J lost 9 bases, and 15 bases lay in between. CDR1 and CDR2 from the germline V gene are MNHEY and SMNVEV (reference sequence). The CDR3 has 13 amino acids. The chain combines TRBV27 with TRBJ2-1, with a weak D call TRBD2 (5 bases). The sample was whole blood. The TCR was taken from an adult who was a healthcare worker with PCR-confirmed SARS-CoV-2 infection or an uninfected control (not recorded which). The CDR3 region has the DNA TGTGCCAGCAGCCCGACTACTTACCGTGAGCAGTTCTTC. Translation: CASSPTTYREQFF.